Below, 21 T cell receptor beta chains from the same sample are listed, as sequenced in a study of blood T cell repertoires in COVID-19. Libraries were prepared by immunoSEQ multiplex PCR; TCRdb keeps only in-frame clonotypes and omits some of them. The sample includes just over 650,000 clones, around 89% of them seen just once. The sample comprised peripheral blood. The receptors were gathered from a woman between 18 and 29 years old with acute or convalescent COVID-19.

This clone was found a few times. The chain employs TRBV2 and TRBJ1-5; D unresolved. The germline V gene has CDR1 SNHLY and CDR2 FYNNEI. The CDR3 sequence is 15 residues long. The V end lost 3 bases, the J end lost 0 bases, and 9 bases lay between the germline ends. Here the CDR3 reads CASSERQNSNQPQHF. CDR3 nucleotide sequence: TGTGCCAGCAGTGAGCGACAAAATAGCAATCAGCCCCAGCATTTT. The variable domain in full, with the rest retrieved from reference TRBV2 and TRBJ1-5, is EPEVTQTPSHQVTQMGQEVILRCVPISNHLYFYWYRQILGQKVEFLVSFYNNEISEKSEIFDDQFSVERPDGSNFTLKIRSTKLEDSAMYFCASSERQNSNQPQHFGDGTRLSIL.

This clone showed up just once. The genes are TRBV19 and TRBJ1-1; TRBD1 might be the D (6 bases). The ends were cut back, 5 bases at V and 1 base at J, with 14 bases in the middle. The CDR3 totals 15 residues. Germline CDR1 reads LNHDA; CDR2 reads SQIVND (reference sequence). As DNA, the CDR3 is TGTGCCAGTAGTCCCTATGAGACAGGGAACACTGAAGCTTTCTTT. Translating it yields CASSPYETGNTEAFF.

This rearrangement joins TRBV12-3 or TRBV12-4 to TRBJ1-1, with D unresolved. The CDR3 totals 12 residues. With 6 bases removed from V and 5 bases from J, the gap between germline ends came to 10 bases. The CDR3 DNA sequence: TGTGCCAGCAGATACTTTGTTACTGAAGCTTTCTTT. Translated, it gives CASRYFVTEAFF.

This clone was seen a few times. This sequence joins TRBV20-1 and TRBJ1-2, with D hard to call. The V end was cut by 4 bases, the J end by 11 bases, with 11 bases between. The CDR3 has 10 amino acids. The germline gives CDR1 DFQATT, CDR2 SNEGSKA (reference sequence). The CDR3 spells CSAKGSGYTF. CDR3 DNA sequence: TGCAGTGCTAAAGGCTCGGGTTACACCTTC.

The CDR3 DNA reads TGTGCCAGCAGTTACCCCCTGACATATATGAACACTGAAGCTTTCTTT. Amino acids: CASSYPLTYMNTEAFF. The J gene is TRBJ1-1, the V gene TRBV6-2 or TRBV6-3, with D uncertain. With 2 bases removed from V and 0 bases from J, the gap between germline ends came to 13 bases. The CDR3 extends over 16 amino acids. Germline V gene data show CDR1 as MNHEY and CDR2 as SVGEGT.

The V gene is TRBV4-2, the J gene TRBJ1-5, with TRBD1 matching over 8 bases. Germline CDR1 and CDR2: LGHNA and YNFKEQ. V gave up 1 base and J gave up 0 bases; unmatched junction bases: 5. The CDR3 covers 17 residues. The DNA of the CDR3 is TGTGCCAGCAGCCAAGGGACAGGGCCATATAGCAATCAGCCCCAGCATTTT. Translation gives CASSQGTGPYSNQPQHF.

The rearrangement uses TRBV6-5 and TRBJ1-1; 9 bases align to TRBD1. J lost 5 bases, V lost 6 bases, and 4 bases had no gene match. This CDR3 is 13 amino acids long. Per germline, CDR1 MNHEY and CDR2 SVGAGI. The CDR3 loop is CASSTDRGTEAFF. As DNA, the CDR3 is TGTGCCAGCAGCACTGACAGGGGGACTGAAGCTTTCTTT.

The chain carries TRBV3-1 (or the pseudogene TRBV3-2) and TRBJ2-7, with unresolved D. Germline CDR1 reads LGHDT; CDR2 reads YNNKEL (reference sequence). CDR3 size: 14 residues. Trimming stripped 2 bases from V and 1 base from J, with 9 bases between. The chain's CDR3 is CASSQPHGSYEQYF. For the CDR3, the DNA is TGTGCCAGCAGCCAACCCCACGGTTCCTACGAGCAGTACTTC.

The V and J genes are TRBV12-5 and TRBJ1-1; D not resolved. The V end was cut by 2 bases, the J end by 0 bases, with 4 bases between. From germline, CDR1 is LGHNT and CDR2 FRNRAP. The CDR3 consists of 13 residues. The chain's CDR3 is CASGLTVNTEAFF. In DNA form, the CDR3 reads TGTGCTAGTGGTTTGACGGTGAACACTGAAGCTTTCTTT.

The chain has TRBV20-1 and TRBJ2-2; 7 bases align to TRBD2. Germline CDR1 is DFQATT and CDR2 is SNEGSKA (reference sequence). J gave up 4 bases and V 6 bases, and 11 bases lay outside the gene matches. This CDR3 is 15 amino acids long. CDR3 nucleotides: TGCAGTGCCAGTAGGGCGGGACTAACCACCGGGGAGCTGTTTTTT. Its translation: CSASRAGLTTGELFF.

The gene calls are TRBV7-2 and TRBJ2-2; D unresolved. V gave up 1 base and J gave up 4 bases, with 13 bases separating them. The CDR3 is 16 residues long. Per germline, CDR1 SGHTA and CDR2 FQGNSA. CDR3 protein: CASSLVAGFPTGELFF. The CDR3 coding sequence is TGTGCCAGCAGCTTAGTAGCCGGATTTCCCACCGGGGAGCTGTTTTTT.

The V and J genes are TRBV30 and TRBJ2-3; D might be TRBD2 (7 bases). Germline V gene sequence: CDR1 GTSNPN, CDR2 SVGIG (reference sequence). V lost 0 bases and J 0 bases, leaving 22 bases between the germline ends. CDR3 length equals 19 residues. CDR3 in DNA: TGTGCCTGGAGTGTATCTCTTAACGGGGGGACACCTAGCACAGATACGCAGTATTTT. Translation: CAWSVSLNGGTPSTDTQYF.

A few counts support this clone. The chain couples TRBV7-7 to TRBJ2-7; TRBD1 might be the D (5 bases). V dropped 5 bases and J dropped 3 bases, with 17 bases sitting between them. CDR3 length: 15 amino acids. Germline V lookup: CDR1 SSHAT, CDR2 FNYEAQ (reference sequence). CDR3 amino acids: CASSPLQGSYYEQYF. CDR3 nucleotide sequence: TGTGCCAGCAGCCCCCTTCAGGGATCTTACTACGAGCAGTACTTC. The complete variable domain, with remaining parts taken from reference TRBV7-7 and TRBJ2-7, reads GAGVSQSPRYKVTKRGQDVTLRCDPISSHATLYWYQQALGQGPEFLTYFNYEAQPDKSGLPSDRFSAERPEGSISTLTIQRTEQRDSAMYRCASSPLQGSYYEQYFGPGTRLTVT.

In this sample, this clone turned up once. The chain carries TRBV5-1 and TRBJ2-7; D possibly corresponds to TRBD1 (5 bases). The V gene lost 1 base and the J gene lost 6 bases, with 17 bases spanning the gap. The germline V gene encodes CDR1 SGHRS and CDR2 YFSETQ. The CDR3 is 15 residues long. The DNA of the CDR3 is TGCGCCAGCAGCTTGACAGGAGACGGCCGGTTCGAGCAGTACTTC. It codes for CASSLTGDGRFEQYF.

The chain joins TRBV7-7 to TRBJ1-6; 7 bases line up with TRBD1. The length of the CDR3 is 16 residues. Looked up from germline, CDR1 is SSHAT and CDR2 is FNYEAQ (reference sequence). J was trimmed by 5 bases and V by 4 bases; bases with no gene match: 8. CDR3 DNA sequence: TGTGCCAGCAGCTCCGGACAGGTCGGCGATAATTCACCCCTCCACTTT. Translation gives CASSSGQVGDNSPLHF.

The chain uses TRBV28 and TRBJ2-7; 8 nucleotides align to TRBD1. The CDR3 is 14 amino acids. Germline V gene data show CDR1 as MDHEN and CDR2 as SYDVKM. V shed 7 bases and J 2 bases; nucleotides not matched to a gene: 7. In DNA form, the CDR3 reads TGTGCCAGCACTTGGGACAGGCTAACCTACGAGCAGTACTTC. This translates into CASTWDRLTYEQYF. Combining the CDR3 with reference TRBV28 and TRBJ2-7 gives the whole variable domain DVKVTQSSRYLVKRTGEKVFLECVQDMDHENMFWYRQDPGLGLRLIYFSYDVKMKEKGDIPEGYSVSREKKERFSLILESASTNQTSMYLCASTWDRLTYEQYFGPGTRLTVT.

The chain uses TRBV6-5 and TRBJ1-5, with D hard to call. The V end lost 0 bases, the J end lost 1 base, and 7 bases lay between the germline ends. There are 15 residues in the CDR3. Germline-derived CDR1 and CDR2 are MNHEY and SVGAGI. The CDR3 DNA is TGTGCCAGCAGTTACTCATACCGGAGCAATCAGCCCCAGCATTTT. It yields the protein CASSYSYRSNQPQHF.

This clone was counted a single time. The V gene is TRBV5-1, the J gene TRBJ1-1; D uncertain. The CDR3 has 15 amino acids. Trimming removed 0 bases from V and 8 bases from J, with 17 bases in between. Germline V gives CDR1 SGHRS, CDR2 YFSETQ. Here the CDR3 DNA reads TGCGCCAGCAGCTTGGGGCCGGGGAGCGGTCCCGAAGCTTTCTTT. Translated: CASSLGPGSGPEAFF. Filled out from reference TRBV5-1 and TRBJ1-1, the complete variable domain reads KAGVTQTPRYLIKTRGQQVTLSCSPISGHRSVSWYQQTPGQGLQFLFEYFSETQRNKGNFPGRFSGRQFSNSRSEMNVSTLELGDSALYLCASSLGPGSGPEAFFGQGTRLTVV.

This chain uses TRBV6-5 with TRBJ1-2, with D possibly matching TRBD1 (6 bases). CDR1 is MNHEY and CDR2 is SVGAGI in the germline V gene. The CDR3 spans 15 residues. V was trimmed by 6 bases and J by 8 bases, leaving 22 bases between them. CDR3 sequence: CASSRGGRAFYGYTF. As DNA, the CDR3 is TGTGCCAGCAGCCGGGGGGGGCGGGCTTTTTACGGCTACACCTTC.

This CDR3 is CASSFGQNTEAFF. The CDR3 coding sequence is TGTGCCAGCAGCTTCGGACAGAACACTGAAGCTTTCTTT. This chain uses TRBV5-4 with TRBJ1-1, with a weak D call TRBD1 (5 bases). V lost 2 bases and J 1 base, leaving 6 bases between the germline ends. Germline CDR1 is SGHNT and CDR2 is YYREEE (reference sequence). The CDR3 is made up of 13 amino acids.

The gene calls are TRBV11-3 and TRBJ1-1, with 10 bases matching TRBD1. With 4 bases clipped from V and 8 bases from J, the junction kept 10 bases outside the gene matches. Germline-derived CDR1 and CDR2 are SGHNT and YENEEA. This CDR3 is built from 15 residues. The CDR3 here is CASSWGQGSPSEAFF. In DNA form, the CDR3 reads TGTGCCAGCAGCTGGGGACAGGGGTCGCCCAGCGAAGCTTTCTTT.